A single T cell receptor beta chain is shown here with its context. As yet, its antigen is unknown. A junction boundary mismatches the germline segment, possibly from a read error. The CDR3 extends over 13 amino acids. Germline V gives CDR1 MGHRA, CDR2 YSYEKL. The data derive from a study of T cell repertoires in cytomegalovirus infection. As for the study in general: TCR beta signatures that were public indicated CMV infection and matching HLA type. Broader study findings: Identification of carriers of CMV plus the relevant HLA was performed using cumulative public TCR beta family frequency. In two of eight donors, the top clonotype was HLA-C-restricted CMV-specific.

Using its own MiXCR run on the reads, TCRdb lists one record per CDR3 protein. The repertoire includes almost 550,000 distinct CDR3 sequences, 16% of them detected once, and 20% to 30% sits in the top ten. This chain links TRBV4-1 with TRBJ2-2; D unresolved. Sequences were obtained from CD8+ T cells from PBMCs. The TCR originated in a human donor in good health (CMV status not recorded). Some clones in this sample may be carry-over from other donors' samples. The CDR3 reads CASSQDPTGELFF. The CDR3 coding sequence is TGTGCCAGCAGCCAAGATCCTACCGGGGAGCTGTTTTTT.